This T cell receptor (beta chain) was sequenced for a study of post-analysis software for immune sequencing data. Study overall: Relapsing-remitting, secondary progressive and progressive-relapsing forms of multiple sclerosis all featured among disease courses.

Remarks on this clonotype: Its antigen is undetermined.

The CDR3 loop spans 16 amino acids. Germline loops: CDR1 SQVTM, CDR2 ANQGSEA. Study findings and constraints: Normalized Chao1 diversity was significantly lower in multiple sclerosis patients than in controls. Roughly five TRBV segments, including TRBV5-6, TRBV5-1 and TRBV20-1, were more frequent in patients than controls. Samples from one preparation batch, clustered by F measure, grouped strongly together.

Built from TCR beta cDNA, the libraries had unique molecular identifiers in them. T cells, roughly 1 to 10 million of them, yielded some 500,000 cDNA molecules. Each CDR3 protein gets one entry after TCRdb re-called the PCR reads with MiXCR. This sample yields approximately 730,000 distinct CDR3 sequences, of which just under 30% are seen a single time; roughly 0.57% belongs to the top ten. The material sequenced was blood. This chain uses TRBV29-1 with TRBJ2-7; D tentatively fits TRBD1 or TRBD2 (5 bases each). The closer fit of TRBJ2-5 to the DNA end suggests the J call may be wrong. The origin of this receptor is a girl between 10 and 17 years old with multiple sclerosis. In DNA form, the CDR3 reads TGCAGCGTTGAATTCCCCGGGACCCTAAATGTAGAGACCCAGTACTTC. As protein: CSVEFPGTLNVETQYF.